The text below deals with one TCR beta chain. Produced via immunoSEQ multiplex PCR; TCRdb's table is partial and in-frame only. The data show roughly 41,000 clones, approximately 80% seen once. The record originates from a study of PD-L1 blockade in urothelial cancer. V lost 8 bases and J 2 bases, leaving 17 bases between the germline ends. Germline CDR1 is SEHNR and CDR2 is FQNEAQ (reference sequence). This CDR3 has 15 residues. This receptor was obtained from a man aged 55 to 70 with urothelial cancer. The rearrangement links TRBV7-9 to TRBJ2-3; D is undetermined. The source material was PBMCs, sampled around atezolizumab (anti-PD-L1) treatment. CDR3 sequence: CASAARGTATDTQYF. The CDR3 DNA reads as TGTGCCAGCGCAGCCCGCGGCACTGCCACAGATACGCAGTATTTT.